These 12 T cell receptor beta chains share one sample of origin, sequenced in a study of T cell responses to AZD1222 COVID-19 vaccine. Data came from immunoSEQ multiplex PCR; TCRdb stores just in-frame clones and leaves some out. Altogether about 96,000 clones are present, approximately 90% being singletons, with the ten largest covering approximately 5.2%. Sequencing used peripheral blood, obtained on day 0 of MenACWY control vaccination. All receptors come from an adult in good health.

The CDR3: CASRVQGGIDTEAFF. In nucleotides, the CDR3 is TGTGCCAGCCGAGTACAAGGGGGAATCGACACTGAAGCTTTCTTT. The chain recombines TRBV6-4 with TRBJ1-1, with D possibly matching TRBD1 (6 bases). Trimming stripped 8 bases from V and 3 bases from J, with 19 bases between. This CDR3 has 15 amino acids. Germline loops: CDR1 MRHNA, CDR2 SNTAGT.

V usage is TRBV12-3 or TRBV12-4 and J usage is TRBJ1-5, with D uncertain. This CDR3 has 13 amino acids. V was shortened by 2 bases and J by 4 bases, with 6 bases between the two germline ends. The CDR3 here is CASSLRENQPQHF. The CDR3 nucleotides read TGTGCCAGCAGTTTACGGGAAAATCAGCCCCAGCATTTT.

The chain has TRBV28 and TRBJ2-4; TRBD2 matches 8 bases. Trimming cost V 6 bases and J 6 bases; bases outside gene matches: 7. CDR3 length equals 14 residues. Germline V gene sequence: CDR1 MDHEN, CDR2 SYDVKM. DNA of the CDR3: TGTGCCAGCAGCCCTTCGGGGGGGAGAAACATTCAGTACTTC. It yields the protein CASSPSGGRNIQYF.

V is TRBV7-8 and J is TRBJ2-1; no definite D call. The CDR3 has 12 amino acids. The ends were cut back, 2 bases at V and 8 bases at J, with 7 bases in the middle. CDR1 is SGHVS, CDR2 FQNEAQ, per germline. CDR3 bases: TGTGCCAGCAGCTTAAAGGGCGATGAGCAGTTCTTC. Protein product: CASSLKGDEQFF. The full variable domain, in which reference TRBV7-8 and TRBJ2-1 provide the parts outside the CDR3, is GAGVSQSPRYKVAKRGQDVALRCDPISGHVSLFWYQQALGQGPEFLTYFQNEAQLDKSGLPSDRFFAERPEGSVSTLKIQRTQQEDSAVYLCASSLKGDEQFFGPGTRLTVL.

The J gene is TRBJ2-7, the V gene TRBV2; no definite D call. V was clipped by 6 bases and J by 0 bases, with 12 bases between them. The CDR3 totals 14 residues. From germline, CDR1 is SNHLY and CDR2 FYNNEI. In nucleotides, the CDR3 is TGTGCCAGCAGCCCGTTCAGGAGCTCCTACGAGCAGTACTTC. Encoded protein: CASSPFRSSYEQYF.

The chain employs TRBV7-9 and TRBJ2-7, with 7 positions matching TRBD1. The CDR3 length is 14 residues. V was pared by 5 bases and J by 5 bases, with 9 bases of the junction left unmatched. The germline CDR1 and CDR2 sequences are SEHNR and FQNEAQ (reference sequence). The CDR3 is CASSHQTGPHEQYF. The CDR3 DNA sequence: TGTGCCAGCAGCCACCAGACAGGGCCCCACGAGCAGTACTTC.

The chain recombines TRBV7-9 with TRBJ2-7, with TRBD1 matching 7 bases. Unmatched junction bases numbered 9, after V lost 4 bases and J lost 3 bases. Germline lookup yields CDR1 SEHNR and CDR2 FQNEAQ (reference sequence). The CDR3 consists of 15 residues. The CDR3 nucleotides are TGTGCCAGCAGCTCTCCGACAGGGATAATCTACGAGCAGTACTTC. Protein: CASSSPTGIIYEQYF.

This chain uses TRBV19 with TRBJ2-7; 9 bases agree with TRBD1. J gave up 0 bases and V 6 bases, and 3 bases lay outside the gene matches. Per germline, CDR1 LNHDA and CDR2 SQIVND (reference sequence). CDR3 size: 14 residues. CDR3 protein: CASRGQGNSYEQYF. As DNA, the CDR3 is TGTGCCAGTAGAGGACAGGGGAACTCCTACGAGCAGTACTTC.

The CDR3 loop reads CASRPGSLGYTGELFF. The CDR3 DNA reads as TGTGCCAGCAGGCCCGGGTCCCTGGGGTACACCGGGGAGCTGTTTTTT. The rearrangement joins TRBV27 to TRBJ2-2; D gene uncertain. The CDR3 consists of 16 residues. V dropped 6 bases and J dropped 3 bases, with 17 bases sitting between them. Germline V gene data show CDR1 as MNHEY and CDR2 as SMNVEV (reference sequence).

The V gene is TRBV27, the J gene TRBJ2-2, with D possibly being TRBD1 (6 bases). Trimming stripped 8 bases from V and 0 bases from J, with 10 bases between. Germline values: CDR1 MNHEY, CDR2 SMNVEV (reference sequence). The CDR3 length is 14 residues. This CDR3 is CASGWTANTGELFF. CDR3 bases: TGTGCCAGCGGGTGGACAGCGAACACCGGGGAGCTGTTTTTT.

This chain joins TRBV12-3 or TRBV12-4 and TRBJ1-3; D is undetermined. Trimming took 6 bases from V and 4 from J, leaving 10 bases between them. This CDR3 comprises 13 residues. DNA of the CDR3: TGTGCCAGCAGCGGATCTCTGGGAAACACCATATATTTT. Amino acid sequence: CASSGSLGNTIYF.

This chain links TRBV2 with TRBJ2-3, with TRBD1 matching over 8 bases. The junction had 9 bases not matched to a gene; V was cut back by 7 bases and J by 6 bases. This CDR3 is 14 amino acids long. Germline V gene sequence: CDR1 SNHLY, CDR2 FYNNEI. CDR3 sequence (DNA): TGTGCCAGCAAGCAGGGACAGGTCTTGGATACGCAGTATTTT. Protein sequence: CASKQGQVLDTQYF.